This entry features one TCR beta chain sequence. The record originates from a study of blood T cell repertoires in COVID-19. Study at large: The samples span acute and convalescent COVID-19 from the United States, Italy and Spain.

CDR3 size: 15 residues. With 5 bases clipped from V and 5 bases from J, the junction kept 6 bases outside the gene matches. Germline CDR1 reads MNHEY; CDR2 reads SMNVEV (reference sequence). Produced via immunoSEQ multiplex PCR; TCRdb's table is partial and in-frame only. The data contain some 270,000 clones, roughly 90% of them singletons. This chain connects TRBV27 to TRBJ2-7; 13 nucleotides agree with TRBD2. The sequencing input was peripheral blood. The sequence was collected from a woman aged 55-70 years with COVID-19, enrolled during active disease. Here the CDR3 reads CASSLKGLAGNEQYF. The CDR3 bases are TGTGCCAGCAGTCTTAAGGGACTAGCGGGGAACGAGCAGTACTTC.